This TCR beta chain was profiled in a study of regulatory T cells in long-lasting Graves disease. Arm-PCR of CDR3 regions and iRepertoire HTBI primers were the basis on which TCR beta libraries were built. From the multiplex PCR reads, TCRdb called clonotypes with MiXCR, one entry per CDR3 protein. The table includes under 300,000 distinct CDR3 sequences, approximately 20% detected once. Described time point: newly diagnosed GD, antithyroid drugs for less than 3 months. Isolated PBMC RNA provided the starting material for the TCR library. Germline values: CDR1 MDHEN, CDR2 SYDVKM. This CDR3 is built from 17 residues. The V end lost 4 bases, the J end lost 0 bases, and 13 bases lay between the germline ends. This clonotype was recorded at least ten times.

The chain employs TRBV28 and TRBJ1-6, with D tentatively TRBD1 (5 bases). The sample in question was peripheral blood mononuclear cells (PBMCs), obtained at new diagnosis, from a patient treated with antithyroid drugs. This clonotype was obtained from a female donor with Graves disease. DNA of the CDR3: TGTGCCAGCAGTTCCTTGGACATCGACTCCTATAATTCACCCCTCCACTTT. Translation gives CASSSLDIDSYNSPLHF.